A selection of T cell receptor beta chains follows, all from one sample in a study of early stage breast cancer tumors. Clones were read by immunoSEQ multiplex PCR, and TCRdb kept only the in-frame ones, dropping some. The data show some 24,000 clones, around 70% seen once. Input material: breast tumor tissue. The receptors here all came from a person in their 60s with breast cancer. CDR3s include the opening cysteine and the closing phenylalanine or tryptophan. Fields, in order: D gene, clone size, J gene, V gene, CDR3 DNA, CDR3 protein. D genes are given only for firm matches. Part of the rows lack a size; the others show once, few, many or a class for expanded clones.

TRBD1 | once | TRBJ1-2 | TRBV11-1 | TGTGCCAGCAGCTTAGGGACCGGGACAGGTAACTATGGCTACACCTTC | CASSLGTGTGNYGYTF
TRBD2 | - | TRBJ2-7 | TRBV2 | TGTGCCAGCAGTGAAGGGCTAGCGGGAATCTACGAGCAGTACTTC | CASSEGLAGIYEQYF
TRBD1 | medium-sized | TRBJ1-5 | TRBV29-1 | TGCAGCGTTGGACAGGGGACCGAGCCCCAGCATTTT | CSVGQGTEPQHF
TRBD1 | - | TRBJ1-5 | TRBV7-2 | TGTGCCAGCAGCCGGGACAGGGGAGGTGGAAGCAATCAGCCCCAGCATTTT | CASSRDRGGGSNQPQHF
- | few | TRBJ2-2 | TRBV13 | TGTGCCAGCAGCTTAGACGGGAGGAACACCGGGGAGCTGTTTTTT | CASSLDGRNTGELFF
- | few | TRBJ2-2 | TRBV25-1 | TGTGCCAGCAGTGACCAGGATGACACCGGGGAGCTGTTTTTT | CASSDQDDTGELFF
- | medium-sized | TRBJ1-5 | TRBV6-5 | TGTGCCAGCAGTTATACTACAGGAGGGGATCAGCCCCAGCATTTT | CASSYTTGGDQPQHF
TRBD2 | - | TRBJ2-5 | TRBV20-1 | TGCAGTGCTAGGCCCGGGGGGGCCCAGTACTTC | CSARPGGAQYF
TRBD2 | - | TRBJ2-2 | TRBV28 | TGTGCCAGCAGTTTAAGGGCTAGCGGGAGGGCCGGCGGGGAGCTGTTTTTT | CASSLRASGRAGGELFF
- | - | TRBJ2-5 | TRBV5-8 | TGTGCCAGCAGCTTGACAGGGACGGAGACCCAGTACTTC | CASSLTGTETQYF
TRBD1 | - | TRBJ1-5 | TRBV15 | TGTGCCACCAGCAGAGATGACAGGGGCGGGTATCAGCCCCAGCATTTT | CATSRDDRGGYQPQHF
- | - | TRBJ2-7 | TRBV7-2 | TGTGCCAGCAGCACAGCGGGTTTGAGAGGGGCTGCCAGTTCCTACGAGCAGTACTTC | CASSTAGLRGAASSYEQYF
TRBD2 | - | TRBJ2-3 | TRBV13 | TGTGCCAGCAGCTTAGGGAGACTAGCGGGAGTGAAGACAGATACGCAGTATTTT | CASSLGRLAGVKTDTQYF
TRBD2 | - | TRBJ2-1 | TRBV9 | TGTGCCAGCAGCGTAGCGGGACTAGCTAGACATGAGCAGTTCTTC | CASSVAGLARHEQFF
- | - | TRBJ2-1 | TRBV6-1 | TGTGCCAGCAGTGAACCGGGTCGGGGAGGGCAGTTCTTC | CASSEPGRGGQFF
- | few | TRBJ2-5 | TRBV18 | TGTGCCAGCTCAAACAGGGAAGGAAGAGAGACCCAGTACTTC | CASSNREGRETQYF
TRBD2 | - | TRBJ2-7 | TRBV19 | TGTGCCAGTCGGCAAGCGGGAGTTCTCGAGCAGTACTTC | CASRQAGVLEQYF
- | - | TRBJ2-3 | TRBV4-2 | TGTGCCAGTTCTGAGGGGGACGGGTTCGGTACGCAGTATTTT | CASSEGDGFGTQYF
- | - | TRBJ1-2 | TRBV7-9 | TGTGCCAGCAGCTTAGAGCCGCGCAGTGTGGGCGGCTACACCTTC | CASSLEPRSVGGYTF
- | - | TRBJ2-1 | TRBV5-1 | TGCGCCAGCAGCTTCGCGGGGACTGAGCAGTTCTTC | CASSFAGTEQFF
- | - | TRBJ1-2 | TRBV19 | TGTGCCACAACCCCGGGCACAGGGAAGAACTATGGCTACACCTTC | CATTPGTGKNYGYTF
- | once | TRBJ2-3 | TRBV27 | TGTGCCAGCCCTAGGAGGGCAGATACGCAGTATTTT | CASPRRADTQYF
- | once | TRBJ1-1 | TRBV7-2 | TGTGCCAGCAGCTTAGGGTCGGGGGGCCCTGAAGCTTTCTTT | CASSLGSGGPEAFF
TRBD2 | once | TRBJ2-1 | TRBV5-1 | TGCGCCAGCAGCCTACTTAGCGGGAGGGTTGAGCAGTTCTTC | CASSLLSGRVEQFF
- | - | TRBJ2-2 | TRBV28 | TGTGCCAGCAGTTCGTCGGACAAGTTCGGGGAGCTGTTTTTT | CASSSSDKFGELFF
- | - | TRBJ2-1 | TRBV5-1 | TGCGCCAGCAGCCCCGGGGTGAGCTCCTACAATGAGCAGTTCTTC | CASSPGVSSYNEQFF
TRBD1 | few | TRBJ1-1 | TRBV7-9 | TGTGCCAGCAGCTTAGGAGTAGGGGGCCCTGAAGCTTTCTTT | CASSLGVGGPEAFF
- | - | TRBJ1-5 | TRBV7-2 | TGTGCCAGCAGCCCAAACCAGGGAGGGAACAATCAGCCCCAGCATTTT | CASSPNQGGNNQPQHF
- | - | TRBJ1-5 | TRBV5-1 | TGCGCCAGCAGCTTGTCGGGGGATCAGCCCCAGCATTTT | CASSLSGDQPQHF
- | few | TRBJ2-3 | TRBV7-2 | TGTGCCAGCAGCTTCCCCGAGGGGGGGCATAAGTATTTT | CASSFPEGGHKYF
TRBD1 | - | TRBJ1-1 | TRBV6-5 | TGTGCCAGCAGAATCTCAGGGGGCGTGAGCACTGAAGCTTTCTTT | CASRISGGVSTEAFF
- | - | TRBJ2-7 | TRBV7-9 | TGTGCCAGCAGCCCCAACTCCTACGAGCAGTACTTC | CASSPNSYEQYF
- | once | TRBJ2-7 | TRBV11-2 | TGTGCCAGCAGCTTAGATGGGACAACAGAAGACGAGCAGTACTTC | CASSLDGTTEDEQYF
TRBD2 | many | TRBJ2-3 | TRBV19 | TGTGCCAGTGGGGGTGGACTAGCGGGCACAGATACGCAGTATTTT | CASGGGLAGTDTQYF
TRBD1 | - | TRBJ1-2 | TRBV7-9 | TGTGCCAGCAGCTTTCGCCCCCGGACAGGGTTGGTTATGAACTATGGCTACACCTTC | CASSFRPRTGLVMNYGYTF
TRBD1 | - | TRBJ2-7 | TRBV5-1 | TGCGCCAGCAGCCCAGGACAGGGGGCTACAAACTACGAGCAGTACTTC | CASSPGQGATNYEQYF
TRBD2 | - | TRBJ2-7 | TRBV18 | TGTGCCAGCTCACCACGGGGACTAGCGGGGAACGAGCAGTACTTC | CASSPRGLAGNEQYF
TRBD1 | - | TRBJ2-5 | TRBV11-2 | TGTGCCAGCAGCGGAACAGGGGCAAAGACCCAGTACTTC | CASSGTGAKTQYF
- | - | TRBJ2-5 | TRBV29-1 | TGCAGCGTTGAAGGTGGGCCAGGGCTAGTAGAGACCCAGTACTTC | CSVEGGPGLVETQYF
TRBD1 | once | TRBJ2-7 | TRBV7-2 | TGTGCCAGCAGCTTAGGAAGGAACAGGGGCTACGAGCAGTACTTC | CASSLGRNRGYEQYF
TRBD1 | few | TRBJ1-2 | TRBV19 | TGTGCCAGTAGTATGGGACAGAACTATGGCTACACCTTC | CASSMGQNYGYTF
- | - | TRBJ2-3 | TRBV18 | TGTGCCAGCTCATCGAGCACAGATACGCAGTATTTT | CASSSSTDTQYF
TRBD2 | - | TRBJ2-1 | TRBV5-1 | TGCGCCAGCAGCTTGCAACTAGCGGGAGCCAATGAGCAGTTCTTC | CASSLQLAGANEQFF
TRBD1 | few | TRBJ1-1 | TRBV11-3 | TGTGCCAGCAGTCCCCCCACAGGGGGCGTCACTGAAGCTTTCTTT | CASSPPTGGVTEAFF
- | - | TRBJ1-2 | TRBV7-2 | TGTGCCAGCAGCTTAGTTTTGAAGCGGGACTATGGCTACACCTTC | CASSLVLKRDYGYTF
- | few | TRBJ2-7 | TRBV7-2 | TGTGCCAGCAGCCCCGGGACTTTGTACGAGCAGTACTTC | CASSPGTLYEQYF
TRBD2 | few | TRBJ2-1 | TRBV13 | TGTGCCAGCAGCTTAACGTTGGCTAGCGGCGAGCAGTTCTTC | CASSLTLASGEQFF
- | few | TRBJ2-7 | TRBV5-6 | TGTGCCAGCAGCTTAAGGACCAGGGCCTACGAGCAGTACTTC | CASSLRTRAYEQYF
TRBD2 | - | TRBJ2-3 | TRBV5-1 | TGCGCCAGCAGCTTAAGCGGGAGGGCCGTCAATACGCAGTATTTT | CASSLSGRAVNTQYF
TRBD2 | - | TRBJ2-7 | TRBV5-1 | TGCGCCAGCAGCCCGGGTACCCTCCTAGCGGGTCCATCCTACGAGCAGTACTTC | CASSPGTLLAGPSYEQYF
TRBD2 | once | TRBJ2-1 | TRBV25-1 | TGTGCCAGCAGTGAACTAGCGGGAGTCTACAATGAGCAGTTCTTC | CASSELAGVYNEQFF
- | - | TRBJ1-1 | TRBV7-6 | TGTGCCAGCAGCTTAGGTGCAGGGTTGAACACTGAAGCTTTCTTT | CASSLGAGLNTEAFF
- | medium-sized | TRBJ2-1 | TRBV6-4 | TGTGCCAGCAGTGAGGAATCAGGGACTTTCTCCTACAATGAGCAGTTCTTC | CASSEESGTFSYNEQFF
- | - | TRBJ2-1 | TRBV28 | TGTGCCAGCAAGGGGGGGGGCGCGAATAATGAGCAGTTCTTC | CASKGGGANNEQFF